This is a list of T cell receptor beta chains from one sample in a study of response to subunit inactivated influenza vaccine. TCRdb reprocessed the RT-PCR reads via MiXCR and lists one record per CDR3 protein. The sample has some 160,000 distinct CDR3 sequences; approximately 11% are singletons. The sample here was non-naive T cells sorted from PBMCs, taken 40 to 50 days after vaccination. All receptors come from a man in his fifties who received an inactivated influenza vaccine. CDR3s include the opening cysteine and the closing phenylalanine or tryptophan. The order of the fields is J gene, clone size, V gene, CDR3 length, CDR3 protein. Some rows mark clone size as missing; the rest say once, few, many or name a class of expanded clone.

>TRBJ2-5|-|TRBV2|14
CASSGTGGWETQYF
>TRBJ2-1|-|TRBV5-1|14
CASSSKTVYNEQFF
>TRBJ2-2|many|TRBV4-3|14
CASSQGRNTGELFF
>TRBJ2-7|few|TRBV5-6|15
CASSVVQGIFYEQYF
>TRBJ2-5|few|TRBV7-2|14
CASSLSRAQETQYF
>TRBJ2-7|few|TRBV6-5|17
CASSLRAQRGHSYEQYF
>TRBJ2-7|many|TRBV12-3/TRBV12-4|14
CASSLQTAKYEQYF
>TRBJ1-6|few|TRBV28|16
CASSLSWGAGNSPLHF
>TRBJ2-5|-|TRBV5-1|16
CASSAGTSGGGETQYF
>TRBJ2-3|many|TRBV29-1|13
CSVEEAGRNTQYF
>TRBJ2-4|few|TRBV6-2/TRBV6-3|16
CASTKDIGLAKNIQYF
>TRBJ1-1|few|TRBV6-2/TRBV6-3|13
CASSYSVPGRAFF
>TRBJ2-7|few|TRBV20-1|11
CSAWWTYEQYF
>TRBJ2-1|many|TRBV7-7|18
CASSPGTSGRASYNEQFF
>TRBJ2-7|many|TRBV7-2|15
CASSLVDSGTYEQYF
>TRBJ2-2|-|TRBV7-2|15
CASSSVRGGPGELFF
>TRBJ2-1|few|TRBV7-9|15
CASSLRGGYYNEQFF
>TRBJ2-3|few|TRBV7-9|11
CASSLERAQYF
>TRBJ2-3|-|TRBV4-3|15
CASSQVGAATDTQYF
>TRBJ2-3|many|TRBV2|16
CASSEDFWGSTDTQYF
>TRBJ1-1|many|TRBV7-2|15
CASSLDTGLGTEAFF
>TRBJ2-5|many|TRBV11-2|19
CASSFRVAGSLRPQETQYF
>TRBJ2-7|many|TRBV6-5|17
CASSYSHLAGQRYEQYF
>TRBJ2-1|many|TRBV11-2|19
CASSLDGTSGVLSYNEQFF
>TRBJ2-3|-|TRBV20-1|15
CSAAVFRGGTDTQYF
>TRBJ1-3|-|TRBV2|15
CASSSGQHRGNTIYF
>TRBJ1-1|-|TRBV20-1|16
CSARDLGWQGGTEAFF
>TRBJ2-1|few|TRBV14|12
CASSQELHEQFF
>TRBJ2-3|-|TRBV13|16
CASSLERGRPAGTQYF
>TRBJ1-1|few|TRBV6-5|12
CASTTVGSEAFF
>TRBJ1-5|-|TRBV6-1|15
CASSEVRQGNQPQHF
>TRBJ2-5|few|TRBV6-1|15
CASSTSGGSQETQYF
>TRBJ2-7|many|TRBV4-2|16
CASSQDWAFGSYEQYF
>TRBJ2-1|few|TRBV7-2|17
CASSLVGTSGKYNEQFF
>TRBJ1-2|-|TRBV29-1|11
CSVVAGDGYTF
>TRBJ2-7|many|TRBV27|11
CASLSGSEQYF